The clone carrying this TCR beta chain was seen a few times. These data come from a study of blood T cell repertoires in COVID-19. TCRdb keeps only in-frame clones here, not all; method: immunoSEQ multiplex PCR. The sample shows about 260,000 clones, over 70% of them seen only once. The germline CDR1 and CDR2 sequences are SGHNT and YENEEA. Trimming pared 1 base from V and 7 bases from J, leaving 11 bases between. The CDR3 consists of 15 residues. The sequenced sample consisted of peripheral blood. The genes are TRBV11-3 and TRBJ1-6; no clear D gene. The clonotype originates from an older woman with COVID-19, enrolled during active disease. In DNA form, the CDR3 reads TGTGCCAGCAGCTTAGGAACAGATCCAAATTCACCCCTCCACTTT. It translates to CASSLGTDPNSPLHF.